This note documents a single T cell receptor (beta chain) sequence. What it recognizes is unknown. Trimming pared 6 bases from V and 5 bases from J, leaving 10 bases between. The CDR3 is 11 amino acids. Germline V gene lookup returns CDR1 SQVTM and CDR2 ANQGSEA. The data belong to a study of graft-versus-host responses after intestinal transplantation. Turning to the study itself: The study gave all recipients anti-thymocyte globulin induction, then tacrolimus and steroids for about three years.

TCRdb's table, derived via immunoSEQ multiplex PCR, lists solely in-frame clones and lacks some. The sample lists around 120,000 clones, 85% to 95% occurring once. The chain couples TRBV29-1 to TRBJ2-5, with D tentatively TRBD2 (6 bases). The clonotype comes from a human donor who received an intestinal transplant. The sequences come from unstimulated CD4+ T cells sorted from spleen or lymph node cells, collected before intestinal transplant. The CDR3 sequence: CSVRLGETQYF. The CDR3 nucleotides are TGCAGCGTCCGACTAGGTGAGACCCAGTACTTC.